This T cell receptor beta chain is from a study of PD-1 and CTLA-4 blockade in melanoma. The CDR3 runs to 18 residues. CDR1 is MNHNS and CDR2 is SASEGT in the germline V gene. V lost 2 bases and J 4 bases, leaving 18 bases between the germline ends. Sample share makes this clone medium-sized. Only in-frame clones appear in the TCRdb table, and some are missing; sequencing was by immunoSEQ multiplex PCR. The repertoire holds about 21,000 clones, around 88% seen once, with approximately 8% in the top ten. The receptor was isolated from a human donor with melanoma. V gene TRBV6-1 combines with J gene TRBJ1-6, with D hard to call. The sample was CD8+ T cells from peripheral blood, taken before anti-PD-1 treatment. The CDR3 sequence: CASSESGLMSFYNSPLHF. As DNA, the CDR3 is TGTGCCAGCAGTGAATCTGGGCTTATGTCTTTTTATAATTCACCCCTCCACTTT.